Listed below are T cell receptor beta chains from one sample, sequenced in a study of cytomegalovirus exposure and HLA in healthy donors. Clones were read by immunoSEQ multiplex PCR, and TCRdb kept only the in-frame ones, dropping some. Of around 100,000 clones in the sample, 79% were seen once. Sequencing used PBMCs. The origin of the receptors is a woman aged 40 to 50 in good health and CMV-seronegative. The CDR3 runs from the conserved cysteine through the conserved F or W. The order of the fields is J gene, V gene, D gene, clone size, CDR3 protein, CDR3 DNA. The D gene is left open where the match is weak. Size is omitted from some rows. Given values are once, few, many or a class for expanded clones.

>TRBJ1-1|TRBV4-3|.|.
CASSQPPLGAPTEAFF
TGCGCCAGCAGCCAACCCCCCCTGGGGGCGCCGACTGAAGCTTTCTTT
>TRBJ1-1|TRBV7-9|.|.
CASSLGLLNTEAFF
TGTGCCAGCAGCTTGGGACTTTTGAACACTGAAGCTTTCTTT
>TRBJ1-1|TRBV7-9|TRBD1|.
CASRSEGQGNTEAFF
TGTGCCAGCAGGTCAGAAGGACAGGGAAACACTGAAGCTTTCTTT
>TRBJ2-2|TRBV11-3|.|.
CASSQWGGTKGTGELFF
TGTGCCAGCAGTCAGTGGGGCGGGACCAAGGGGACCGGGGAGCTGTTTTTT
>TRBJ1-2|TRBV30|TRBD1|.
CAWVSDRDYGYTF
TGTGCCTGGGTTTCCGACAGGGACTATGGCTACACCTTC
>TRBJ2-3|TRBV19|.|.
CASSIDPSTDTQYF
TGTGCCAGTAGTATAGACCCTAGCACAGATACGCAGTATTTT
>TRBJ2-7|TRBV7-2|.|.
CASSLLRNEQYF
TGTGCCAGCAGCCTCTTGAGGAACGAGCAGTACTTC
>TRBJ2-7|TRBV7-6|TRBD1|.
CASSPRDRDEQYF
TGTGCCAGCAGCCCAAGGGACAGGGACGAGCAGTACTTC
>TRBJ1-5|TRBV15|TRBD1|.
CATSSWDSYSNQPQHF
TGTGCCACCAGCAGTTGGGACAGCTATAGCAATCAGCCCCAGCATTTT
>TRBJ1-6|TRBV30|.|.
CAWSVGQRNSPLHF
TGTGCCTGGAGTGTAGGACAGAGGAATTCACCCCTCCACTTT
>TRBJ2-1|TRBV6-1|.|.
CASSEGAPYNEQFF
TGTGCCAGCAGTGAGGGGGCCCCTTACAATGAGCAGTTCTTC
>TRBJ1-2|TRBV28|.|.
CASRDSGTTINYGYTF
TGTGCCAGCAGAGACTCCGGGACAACTATAAACTATGGCTACACCTTC
>TRBJ1-2|TRBV7-9|.|once
CASSTRSEDRIYGYTF
TGTGCCAGCAGCACCAGGTCGGAGGACAGAATCTATGGCTACACCTTC
>TRBJ2-1|TRBV6-5|TRBD2|once
CASRRTSVEYNEQFF
TGTGCCAGCAGGAGGACTAGCGTTGAGTACAATGAGCAGTTCTTC
>TRBJ2-3|TRBV5-1|TRBD1|.
CASSPTYRGSTDTQYF
TGCGCCAGCAGCCCAACCTACAGGGGGAGCACAGATACGCAGTATTTT
>TRBJ2-3|TRBV7-2|TRBD1|.
CASSLDRGSDTQYF
TGTGCCAGCAGCCTGGACAGGGGGTCAGATACGCAGTATTTT
>TRBJ2-3|TRBV5-5|.|.
CASSKSQGASTDTQYF
TGTGCCAGCAGCAAATCACAGGGAGCTAGCACAGATACGCAGTATTTT
>TRBJ2-1|TRBV4-3|TRBD2|.
CASSRVGGGPVNEQFF
TGCGCCAGCAGCCGGGTGGGGGGAGGGCCAGTAAATGAGCAGTTCTTC
>TRBJ1-5|TRBV2|TRBD1|.
CASRQGHSNQPQHF
TGTGCCAGTAGACAGGGACATAGCAATCAGCCCCAGCATTTT
>TRBJ2-3|TRBV2|.|few
CASSEGLNTDTQYF
TGTGCCAGCAGTGAAGGACTTAACACAGATACGCAGTATTTT
>TRBJ2-1|TRBV13|TRBD2|.
CASSPPGAGGYNEQFF
TGTGCCAGCAGCCCTCCGGGGGCGGGGGGATACAATGAGCAGTTCTTC
>TRBJ1-2|TRBV2|TRBD1|.
CASSGVPGQGAYGYTF
TGTGCCAGCAGTGGGGTACCAGGACAGGGGGCTTATGGCTACACCTTC
>TRBJ1-2|TRBV29-1|.|.
CSVEARPGGYTF
TGCAGCGTTGAAGCCAGGCCAGGAGGCTACACCTTC
>TRBJ2-7|TRBV6-1|.|once
CASSEALGRLEQYF
TGTGCCAGCAGTGAAGCTCTGGGCAGGCTCGAGCAGTACTTC
>TRBJ2-5|TRBV5-6|TRBD1|.
CASSKTGPGETQYF
TGTGCCAGCAGCAAGACAGGGCCTGGGGAGACCCAGTACTTC
>TRBJ2-3|TRBV2|.|.
CASSEDGWPGSQYF
TGTGCCAGCAGCGAAGATGGCTGGCCGGGATCGCAGTATTTT
>TRBJ2-7|TRBV4-3|.|.
CASSQDQSGTSQYF
TGCGCCAGCAGCCAAGATCAATCCGGGACATCGCAGTACTTC